This is a list of T cell receptor beta chains from one sample in a study of T cell responses to AZD1222 COVID-19 vaccine. Sequencing was performed with immunoSEQ multiplex PCR; in TCRdb, only in-frame clones are kept and a portion is missing. The top ten hold roughly two fifths of the sample, which has around 45,000 clones, 90% seen once. The material sequenced was peripheral blood, taken 28 days after the second AZD1222 dose. The receptor source for this set is an adult who received the AZD1222 COVID-19 vaccine. Both conserved end residues are part of each CDR3. The order of the fields is clone size, J gene, D gene, V gene, CDR3 protein, CDR3 DNA. A D gene is named only where the DNA matches it firmly. A row's size may be missing; if present it is once, few, many or a size class.

clone size: .
J gene: TRBJ1-1
D gene: .
V gene: TRBV5-4
CDR3 protein: CASGSGDTEAFF
CDR3 DNA: TGTGCCAGCGGTTCAGGGGACACTGAAGCTTTCTTT

clone size: .
J gene: TRBJ2-4
D gene: TRBD1
V gene: TRBV19
CDR3 protein: CASSIGTGQNIQYF
CDR3 DNA: TGTGCCAGTAGTATCGGGACAGGGCAAAACATTCAGTACTTC

clone size: .
J gene: TRBJ2-1
D gene: .
V gene: TRBV19
CDR3 protein: CASSIVGPRSSYNEQFF
CDR3 DNA: TGTGCCAGTAGTATAGTTGGCCCCCGGAGCTCCTACAATGAGCAGTTCTTC

clone size: .
J gene: TRBJ1-1
D gene: .
V gene: TRBV20-1
CDR3 protein: CSARQGTEAFF
CDR3 DNA: TGCAGTGCTAGACAGGGCACTGAAGCTTTCTTT

clone size: once
J gene: TRBJ1-5
D gene: .
V gene: TRBV6-1
CDR3 protein: CASSEGVSQPQHF
CDR3 DNA: TGTGCCAGCAGTGAGGGGGTAAGTCAGCCCCAGCATTTT

clone size: .
J gene: TRBJ2-2
D gene: .
V gene: TRBV9
CDR3 protein: CASSDSGTGELFF
CDR3 DNA: TGTGCCAGCAGCGATTCAGGCACCGGGGAGCTGTTTTTT

clone size: .
J gene: TRBJ2-1
D gene: .
V gene: TRBV24-1
CDR3 protein: CATSEAGTRDNEQFF
CDR3 DNA: TGTGCCACCAGTGAGGCCGGGACAAGAGACAATGAGCAGTTCTTC

clone size: .
J gene: TRBJ2-2
D gene: TRBD1
V gene: TRBV4-3
CDR3 protein: CASSQRQGATGELFF
CDR3 DNA: TGCGCCAGCAGCCAGAGACAGGGGGCCACCGGGGAGCTGTTTTTT

clone size: .
J gene: TRBJ2-5
D gene: TRBD2
V gene: TRBV2
CDR3 protein: CARGSASGGGTQYF
CDR3 DNA: TGTGCCAGGGGCTCCGCTAGCGGGGGTGGGACCCAGTACTTC

clone size: .
J gene: TRBJ2-5
D gene: .
V gene: TRBV3-1/TRBV3-2
CDR3 protein: CASSHADRRDQETQYF
CDR3 DNA: TGTGCCAGCAGCCACGCGGACAGGAGGGACCAAGAGACCCAGTACTTC

clone size: few
J gene: TRBJ2-7
D gene: TRBD1
V gene: TRBV6-5
CDR3 protein: CASSDAPDRAQQYF
CDR3 DNA: TGTGCCAGCAGCGACGCCCCCGACAGGGCCCAGCAGTACTTC

clone size: .
J gene: TRBJ1-5
D gene: .
V gene: TRBV6-6
CDR3 protein: CASMEIGRDSNQPQHF
CDR3 DNA: TGTGCCAGCATGGAAATAGGGCGAGATAGCAATCAGCCCCAGCATTTT

clone size: .
J gene: TRBJ1-1
D gene: .
V gene: TRBV3-1/TRBV3-2
CDR3 protein: CASSPPGPGTEAFF
CDR3 DNA: TGTGCCAGCAGCCCCCCGGGGCCGGGAACTGAAGCTTTCTTT

clone size: .
J gene: TRBJ2-1
D gene: TRBD2
V gene: TRBV3-1/TRBV3-2
CDR3 protein: CASSQGRGLAGGNNEQFF
CDR3 DNA: TGTGCCAGCAGCCAAGGGAGAGGGCTAGCGGGGGGGAACAATGAGCAGTTCTTC

clone size: .
J gene: TRBJ2-1
D gene: .
V gene: TRBV27
CDR3 protein: CASSLVSGSSSYNEQFF
CDR3 DNA: TGTGCCAGCAGTTTAGTTTCAGGTTCTAGCTCCTACAATGAGCAGTTCTTC

clone size: few
J gene: TRBJ1-5
D gene: .
V gene: TRBV6-5
CDR3 protein: CATLTRGPNQPQHF
CDR3 DNA: TGTGCCACCTTGACGAGGGGACCCAATCAGCCCCAGCATTTT

clone size: .
J gene: TRBJ1-4
D gene: .
V gene: TRBV25-1
CDR3 protein: CASSEGTRESEKLFF
CDR3 DNA: TGTGCCAGCAGTGAAGGCACAAGGGAGTCTGAAAAACTGTTTTTT

clone size: .
J gene: TRBJ1-4
D gene: .
V gene: TRBV15
CDR3 protein: CATSRDPGGNEKLFF
CDR3 DNA: TGTGCCACCAGCAGAGATCCGGGTGGTAATGAAAAACTGTTTTTT

clone size: .
J gene: TRBJ1-6
D gene: .
V gene: TRBV28
CDR3 protein: CASSLYWDSPLHF
CDR3 DNA: TGTGCCAGCAGTTTATATTGGGATTCACCCCTCCACTTT

clone size: .
J gene: TRBJ1-2
D gene: .
V gene: TRBV6-5
CDR3 protein: CASSPVGNYGYTF
CDR3 DNA: TGTGCCAGCAGTCCAGTAGGAAACTATGGCTACACCTTC

clone size: .
J gene: TRBJ2-2
D gene: .
V gene: TRBV5-1
CDR3 protein: CASSLALNTGELFF
CDR3 DNA: TGCGCCAGCAGCTTGGCCTTGAACACCGGGGAGCTGTTTTTT

clone size: few
J gene: TRBJ1-2
D gene: .
V gene: TRBV25-1
CDR3 protein: CASRDTGSFEGYTF
CDR3 DNA: TGTGCCAGCAGAGATACAGGGAGCTTTGAGGGCTACACCTTC

clone size: .
J gene: TRBJ1-1
D gene: .
V gene: TRBV3-1/TRBV3-2
CDR3 protein: CASSQTDRNTEAFF
CDR3 DNA: TGTGCCAGCAGTCAAACCGACAGAAACACTGAAGCTTTCTTT

clone size: .
J gene: TRBJ2-3
D gene: .
V gene: TRBV6-6
CDR3 protein: CASSYSRDTDTQYF
CDR3 DNA: TGTGCCAGCAGTTACTCGAGGGACACAGATACGCAGTATTTT

clone size: .
J gene: TRBJ2-3
D gene: .
V gene: TRBV5-1
CDR3 protein: CASSEWADTQYF
CDR3 DNA: TGCGCCAGCAGCGAGTGGGCAGATACGCAGTATTTT

clone size: .
J gene: TRBJ1-2
D gene: .
V gene: TRBV5-4
CDR3 protein: CASSLDRSYGYTF
CDR3 DNA: TGTGCCAGCAGCTTGGACAGGTCGTATGGCTACACCTTC

clone size: .
J gene: TRBJ2-1
D gene: .
V gene: TRBV6-5
CDR3 protein: CASSLALAGYNEQFF
CDR3 DNA: TGTGCCAGCAGTTTAGCCCTAGCAGGCTACAATGAGCAGTTCTTC

clone size: .
J gene: TRBJ2-3
D gene: .
V gene: TRBV9
CDR3 protein: CASSVVGGTDTQYF
CDR3 DNA: TGTGCCAGCAGCGTGGTGGGCGGAACAGATACGCAGTATTTT